Presented here are 25 T cell receptor beta chains from one specimen sequenced in a study of blood T cell repertoires in COVID-19. The protocol was immunoSEQ multiplex PCR, while the TCRdb copy is restricted to in-frame clones and leaves out a portion. This table holds about 200,000 clones, approximately 81% found once. What was sequenced was peripheral blood. The receptors originated from a woman at least 80 years old with acute or convalescent COVID-19.

The CDR3 sequence: CASTSVGSYNEQFF. The CDR3 DNA is TGTGCCAGCACTAGCGTAGGCTCCTACAATGAGCAGTTCTTC. This chain joins TRBV2 and TRBJ2-1; a possible D gene is TRBD2 (6 bases). The CDR3 sequence is 14 residues long. V lost 7 bases and J lost 0, with 10 bases in between. CDR1 is SNHLY, CDR2 FYNNEI, per germline.

This clone occurred once. The V call is TRBV7-8, the J call TRBJ2-7; TRBD1 matches at 7 bases. Trimming cost V 3 bases and J 8 bases; bases outside gene matches: 4. Germline values: CDR1 SGHVS, CDR2 FQNEAQ. This CDR3 comprises 12 residues. The DNA for the CDR3 is TGTGCCAGCAGCTTCAGGGGGAGCCAGCAGTACTTC. This encodes CASSFRGSQQYF.

This chain links TRBV27 with TRBJ2-1, with 11 bases identical to TRBD2. Germline CDR1 is MNHEY and CDR2 is SMNVEV (reference sequence). The CDR3 has 15 amino acids. The V and J ends lost 2 bases and 7 bases, in that order; junction bases with no gene match: 4. CDR3 sequence (DNA): TGTGCCAGCAGTTTAAGGGCTAGCGGGAGGAATGAGCAGTTCTTC. It yields the protein CASSLRASGRNEQFF.

Here the CDR3 reads CASTDGGSSYNEQFF. The CDR3 DNA reads as TGTGCCAGCACCGACGGAGGGAGCTCCTACAATGAGCAGTTCTTC. V usage is TRBV11-3 and J usage is TRBJ2-1, with D perhaps TRBD2 (6 bases). The CDR3 loop spans 15 amino acids. The V and J ends lost 7 bases and 0 bases respectively, with 13 bases between them. Germline-derived CDR1 and CDR2 are SGHNT and YENEEA.

The rearrangement joins TRBV19 to TRBJ1-1; TRBD1 aligns across 10 bases. This CDR3 comprises 16 residues. Looked up from germline, CDR1 is LNHDA and CDR2 is SQIVND (reference sequence). Trimming cost V 1 base and J 5 bases; bases outside gene matches: 7. The CDR3 DNA sequence: TGTGCCAGTAGTATAGGGGCCCGGACAGGGGGAACTGAAGCTTTCTTT. The encoded protein is CASSIGARTGGTEAFF.

The DNA for the CDR3 is TGTGCCAGCAGTAAACCGGGATCATTTAGCAATCAGCCCCAGCATTTT. This encodes CASSKPGSFSNQPQHF. The rearrangement joins TRBV6-2 or TRBV6-3 to TRBJ1-5; no firm D call. Germline V gene sequence: CDR1 MNHEY, CDR2 SVGEGT. The CDR3 is 16 amino acids. V was clipped by 5 bases and J by 0 bases, with 14 bases between them.

The chain's CDR3 is CASSFQRYNEQFF. The CDR3 nucleotides read TGTGCCAGCAGTTTCCAACGGTACAATGAGCAGTTCTTC. The rearrangement links TRBV12-3 or TRBV12-4 to TRBJ2-1; D is uncertain. There are 13 residues in the CDR3. V was shortened by 3 bases and J by 4 bases, with 7 bases between the two germline ends.

As concerns this clone: The junction differs from germline at one of its ends, possibly a read error. V and J are TRBV3-1 (or the pseudogene TRBV3-2) and TRBJ2-3; 7 bases agree with TRBD1. Germline-derived CDR1 and CDR2 are LGHDT and YNNKEL (reference sequence). The CDR3 has 13 amino acids. The CDR3 DNA is TGTGCCAGCAGTCAAGGGACAGCAGATACGCAGTATTTT. Translated, it gives CASSQGTADTQYF.

Remarks on this clone: Other nucleotide sequences from this sample produce the same CDR3. The chain combines TRBV3-1 (or the pseudogene TRBV3-2) with TRBJ1-2; 7 nucleotides agree with TRBD1. Germline CDR1 and CDR2: LGHDT and YNNKEL (reference sequence). The V segment lost 4 bases and the J segment 4 bases; nucleotides outside the gene matches: 3. The CDR3 is 13 amino acids. The CDR3 DNA reads as TGTGCCAGCAGCCTCAGGGGGAGCTATGGCTACACCTTC. Translating gives CASSLRGSYGYTF.

This chain uses TRBV7-3 with TRBJ1-2; TRBD1 might be the D (5 bases). The V end was cut by 2 bases, the J end by 8 bases, with 21 bases between. Looked up from germline, CDR1 is SGHTA and CDR2 is FQGTGA. The CDR3 has 16 amino acids. CDR3 bases: TGTGCCAGCAGCTTACTCGGCGTAGGGGAGGTTGGAGGCTACACCTTC. Translating it yields CASSLLGVGEVGGYTF. The full variable domain, completed using reference TRBV7-3 and TRBJ1-2, is GAGVSQTPSNKVTEKGKYVELRCDPISGHTALYWYRQSLGQGPEFLIYFQGTGAADDSGLPNDRFFAVRPEGSVSTLKIQRTERGDSAVYLCASSLLGVGEVGGYTFGSGTRLTVV.

The chain couples TRBV27 to TRBJ1-1, with TRBD1 matching over 10 bases. Germline V lookup: CDR1 MNHEY, CDR2 SMNVEV (reference sequence). This CDR3 is 15 amino acids long. Trimming removed 7 bases from V and 3 bases from J; junction bases left unmatched: 8. The CDR3 protein is CASTKRGTGDTEAFF. In DNA, the CDR3 is TGTGCCAGCACCAAACGAGGGACAGGGGACACTGAAGCTTTCTTT.

The chain has TRBV5-1 and TRBJ2-7; 7 bases match TRBD1. The CDR3 consists of 14 residues. Germline CDR1 and CDR2: SGHRS and YFSETQ. V shed 3 bases, J shed 0 bases, and the junction held 3 bases outside the gene matches. The CDR3 spells CASSSGQVSYEQYF. Written as DNA, the CDR3 is TGCGCCAGCAGCTCAGGACAGGTCTCCTACGAGCAGTACTTC.

V usage is TRBV12-3 or TRBV12-4 and J usage is TRBJ2-7; D is perhaps TRBD2 (6 bases). V shed 8 bases and J shed 3 bases, with 14 bases lying between them. There are 13 residues in the CDR3. The CDR3 DNA is TGTGCCAGCGGCCGGGAGCCCCACTACGAGCAGTACTTC. As protein: CASGREPHYEQYF.

In nucleotides, the CDR3 is TGTGCCAGTGGACCGGGACAGGGCTATCAGCCCCAGCATTTT. This codes for CASGPGQGYQPQHF. The chain uses TRBV19 and TRBJ1-5, with 9 positions matching TRBD1. The CDR3 is 14 amino acids. V shed 8 bases and J 5 bases; nucleotides not matched to a gene: 7. Per germline, CDR1 LNHDA and CDR2 SQIVND (reference sequence).

This clone was observed once. The gene calls are TRBV5-1 and TRBJ2-1; a weak D match, TRBD1 (6 bases). CDR3 length: 14 amino acids. Trimming stripped 8 bases from V and 0 bases from J, with 12 bases between. The V gene's germline CDR1 is SGHRS and CDR2 YFSETQ. CDR3 nucleotides: TGCGCCAGTGGGGGCGGATTCTCCTACAATGAGCAGTTCTTC. Its protein is CASGGGFSYNEQFF. The whole variable domain, remainder taken from reference TRBV5-1 and TRBJ2-1, is KAGVTQTPRYLIKTRGQQVTLSCSPISGHRSVSWYQQTPGQGLQFLFEYFSETQRNKGNFPGRFSGRQFSNSRSEMNVSTLELGDSALYLCASGGGFSYNEQFFGPGTRLTVL.

The CDR3 DNA sequence: TGTGCCAGCAGCCGTAGACAGTCCTGGGACGAGCAGTACTTC. This translates into CASSRRQSWDEQYF. The chain couples TRBV3-1 (or the pseudogene TRBV3-2) to TRBJ2-7, with D perhaps matching TRBD1 (5 bases). The CDR3 consists of 14 residues. Trimming removed 4 bases at V and 5 bases at J, with 15 bases between. CDR1 is LGHDT, CDR2 YNNKEL, per germline (reference sequence).

The chain carries TRBV5-6 and TRBJ2-3, with D maybe TRBD1 (5 bases). The CDR3 is made up of 14 amino acids. Per germline, CDR1 SGHDT and CDR2 YYEEEE. The germline V and J ends were trimmed by 4 bases and 4 bases, with 13 bases remaining between them. The CDR3 spells CASSGRGFADTQYF. CDR3 bases: TGTGCCAGCAGCGGAAGGGGTTTCGCAGATACGCAGTATTTT.

This clone was seen only once. The CDR3 reads CASSSGTSGNQFF. CDR3 bases: TGTGCCAGCAGCTCCGGGACTAGCGGTAATCAGTTCTTC. The V call is TRBV7-3, the J call TRBJ2-1; the match to TRBD2 covers 11 bases. This CDR3 has 13 residues. CDR1 is SGHTA and CDR2 is FQGTGA in the germline V gene. V was clipped by 4 bases and J by 13 bases; unmatched bases: 6.

The chain combines TRBV29-1 with TRBJ2-1; D is undetermined. V lost 5 bases and J lost 8, with 7 bases in between. The CDR3 loop spans 10 amino acids. Germline CDR1 reads SQVTM; CDR2 reads ANQGSEA. Written as DNA, the CDR3 is TGCAGCGTTCTTTTAGATGAGCAGTTCTTC. It specifies CSVLLDEQFF.

V is TRBV7-2 and J is TRBJ1-1; D remains unclear. This CDR3 spans 13 amino acids. V was cut by 4 bases and J by 1 base, with 7 bases left in between. The germline CDR1 and CDR2 sequences are SGHTA and FQGNSA. The CDR3 coding sequence is TGTGCCAGCAGCTACGGGAAGAACACTGAAGCTTTCTTT. Translating it yields CASSYGKNTEAFF.

V usage is TRBV19 and J usage is TRBJ2-5; 7 bases are shared with TRBD1. Germline CDR1 and CDR2: LNHDA and SQIVND (reference sequence). The J segment lost 1 base and the V segment lost 4 bases, leaving 12 bases of the junction unmatched. This CDR3 has 17 amino acids. CDR3 protein: CASSKSSGTAIQETQYF. CDR3 bases: TGTGCCAGTAGTAAGAGCTCCGGGACAGCAATCCAAGAGACCCAGTACTTC.

The CDR3 sequence is CASGRLVSANEQFF. The CDR3, as DNA: TGCGCCAGCGGCCGACTAGTGTCGGCCAATGAGCAGTTCTTC. V gene TRBV5-1 combines with J gene TRBJ2-1; D is perhaps TRBD2 (6 bases). Germline CDR1 is SGHRS and CDR2 is YFSETQ. This CDR3 region has 14 residues. The V gene lost 7 bases and the J gene lost 6 bases, with 17 bases spanning the gap.

This chain joins TRBV6-6 and TRBJ2-2, with 7 bases matching TRBD1. Germline V gene data show CDR1 as MNHNY and CDR2 as SVGAGI (reference sequence). CDR3 length: 12 residues. With 10 bases clipped from V and 3 bases from J, the junction kept 2 bases outside the gene matches. DNA for the CDR3: TGTGCCAACCAGGGGGACACCGGGGAGCTGTTTTTT. Its protein product is CANQGDTGELFF.

V and J are TRBV7-2 and TRBJ2-7, with a weak D call TRBD2 (6 bases). The CDR3 length is 15 residues. Trimming took 1 base from V and 7 from J, leaving 17 bases between them. The germline V gene encodes CDR1 SGHTA and CDR2 FQGNSA. The CDR3 region is CASSLEGLREGEQYF. As DNA, the CDR3 is TGTGCCAGCAGCTTAGAGGGACTCCGGGAAGGGGAGCAGTACTTC.

The chain uses TRBV7-8 and TRBJ2-1; D not certain. In germline, CDR1 is SGHVS, CDR2 FQNEAQ. The CDR3 spans 13 residues. Trimming shortened V by 4 bases and J by 6 bases, and 10 bases separated the two germline ends. The CDR3 spells CASSSTAGNEQFF. The CDR3 coding sequence is TGTGCCAGCAGCTCCACCGCAGGCAATGAGCAGTTCTTC.